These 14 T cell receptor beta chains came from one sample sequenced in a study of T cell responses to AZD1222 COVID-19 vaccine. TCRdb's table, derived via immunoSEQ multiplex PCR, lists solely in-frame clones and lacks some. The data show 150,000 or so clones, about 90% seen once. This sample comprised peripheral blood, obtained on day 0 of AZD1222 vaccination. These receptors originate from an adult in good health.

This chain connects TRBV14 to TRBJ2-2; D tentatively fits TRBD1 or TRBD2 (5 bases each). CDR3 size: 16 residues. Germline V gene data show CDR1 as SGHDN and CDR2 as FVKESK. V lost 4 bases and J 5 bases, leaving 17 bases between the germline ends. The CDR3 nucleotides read TGTGCCAGCAGCCGAAGGGGATTTTGGGGGACCGGGGAGCTGTTTTTT. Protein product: CASSRRGFWGTGELFF.

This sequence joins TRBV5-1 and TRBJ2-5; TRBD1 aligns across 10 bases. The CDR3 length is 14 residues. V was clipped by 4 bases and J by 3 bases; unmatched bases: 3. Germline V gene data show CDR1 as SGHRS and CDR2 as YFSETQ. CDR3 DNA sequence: TGCGCCAGCAGCGTCGGGACAGGGGAAGAGACCCAGTACTTC. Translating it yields CASSVGTGEETQYF.

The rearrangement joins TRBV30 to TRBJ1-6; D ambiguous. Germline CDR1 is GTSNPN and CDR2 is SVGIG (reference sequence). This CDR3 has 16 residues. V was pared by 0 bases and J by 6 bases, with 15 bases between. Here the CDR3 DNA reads TGTGCCTGGAGTGTACGTCGACGGAGCTCTAATTCACCCCTCCACTTT. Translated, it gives CAWSVRRRSSNSPLHF. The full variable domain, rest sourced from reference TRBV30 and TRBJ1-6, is SQTIHQWPATLVQPVGSPLSLECTVEGTSNPNLYWYRQAAGRGLQLLFYSVGIGQISSEVPQNLSASRPQDRQFILSSKKLLLSDSGFYLCAWSVRRRSSNSPLHFGNGTRLTVT.

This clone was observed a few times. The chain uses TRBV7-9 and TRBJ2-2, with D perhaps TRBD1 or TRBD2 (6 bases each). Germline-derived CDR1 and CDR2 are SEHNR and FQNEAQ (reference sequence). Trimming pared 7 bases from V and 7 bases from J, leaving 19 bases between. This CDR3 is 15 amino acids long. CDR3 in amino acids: CASIQSGARNGELFF. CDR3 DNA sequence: TGTGCCAGCATCCAGTCGGGGGCGCGGAACGGGGAGCTGTTTTTT.

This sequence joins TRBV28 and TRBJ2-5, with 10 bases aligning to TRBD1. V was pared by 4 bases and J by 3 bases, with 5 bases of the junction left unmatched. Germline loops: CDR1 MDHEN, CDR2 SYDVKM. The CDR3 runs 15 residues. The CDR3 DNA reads TGTGCCAGCAGTTCCATGGACAGGGGGGAAGAGACCCAGTACTTC. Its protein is CASSSMDRGEETQYF.

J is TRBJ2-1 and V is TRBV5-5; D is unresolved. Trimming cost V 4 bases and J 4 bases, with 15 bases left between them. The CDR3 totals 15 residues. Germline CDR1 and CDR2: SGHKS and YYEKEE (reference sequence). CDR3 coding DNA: TGTGCCAGCAGCCAACTTACCGGAACTTACAATGAGCAGTTCTTC. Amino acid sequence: CASSQLTGTYNEQFF.

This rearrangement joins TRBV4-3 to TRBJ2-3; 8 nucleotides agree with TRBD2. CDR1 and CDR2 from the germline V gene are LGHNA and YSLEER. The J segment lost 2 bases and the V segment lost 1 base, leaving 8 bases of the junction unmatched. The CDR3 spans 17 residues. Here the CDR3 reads CASSQGAASGPTDTQYF. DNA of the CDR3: TGCGCCAGCAGCCAAGGTGCGGCTAGCGGGCCCACAGATACGCAGTATTTT.

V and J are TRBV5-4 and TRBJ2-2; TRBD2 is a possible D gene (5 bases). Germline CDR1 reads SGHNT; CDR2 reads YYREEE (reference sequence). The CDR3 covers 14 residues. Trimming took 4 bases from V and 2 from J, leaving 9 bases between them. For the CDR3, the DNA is TGTGCCAGCAGCCGAAGCGGAAACACCGGGGAGCTGTTTTTT. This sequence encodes CASSRSGNTGELFF.

CDR3 loop: CASSIVRSSYNEQFF. CDR3 in DNA: TGTGCCAGTAGTATAGTGCGGAGCTCCTACAATGAGCAGTTCTTC. This chain connects TRBV19 to TRBJ2-1; D call uncertain. The CDR3 length is 15 residues. The V and J ends lost 1 base and 0 bases respectively, with 7 bases between them. CDR1 is LNHDA and CDR2 is SQIVND in the germline V gene (reference sequence).

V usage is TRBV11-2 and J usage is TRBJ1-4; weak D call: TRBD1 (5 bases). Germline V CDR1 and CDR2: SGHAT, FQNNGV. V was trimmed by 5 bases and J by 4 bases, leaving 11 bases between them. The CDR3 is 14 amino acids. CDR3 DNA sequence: TGTGCCAGCAGCGGGCAGGGCTTTAATGAAAAACTGTTTTTT. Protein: CASSGQGFNEKLFF.

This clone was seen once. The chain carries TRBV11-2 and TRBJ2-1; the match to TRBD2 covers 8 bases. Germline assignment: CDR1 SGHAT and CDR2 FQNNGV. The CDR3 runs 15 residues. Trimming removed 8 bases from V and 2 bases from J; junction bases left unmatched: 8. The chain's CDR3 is CASREGQGPYNEQFF. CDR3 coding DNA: TGTGCCAGCCGGGAGGGCCAGGGACCCTACAATGAGCAGTTCTTC. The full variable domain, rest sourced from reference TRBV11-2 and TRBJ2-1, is EAGVAQSPRYKIIEKRQSVAFWCNPISGHATLYWYQQILGQGPKLLIQFQNNGVVDDSQLPKDRFSAERLKGVDSTLKIQPAKLEDSAVYLCASREGQGPYNEQFFGPGTRLTVL.

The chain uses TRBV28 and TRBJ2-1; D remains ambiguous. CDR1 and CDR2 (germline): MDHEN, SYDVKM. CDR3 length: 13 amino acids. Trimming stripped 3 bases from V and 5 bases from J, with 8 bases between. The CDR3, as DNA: TGTGCCAGCAGTTTTTGGCAGGACAATGAGCAGTTCTTC. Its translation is CASSFWQDNEQFF.

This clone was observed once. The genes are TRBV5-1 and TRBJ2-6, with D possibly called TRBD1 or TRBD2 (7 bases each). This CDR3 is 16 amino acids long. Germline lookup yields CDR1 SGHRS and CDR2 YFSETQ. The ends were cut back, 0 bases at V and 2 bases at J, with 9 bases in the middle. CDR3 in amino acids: CASSLAGGAGANVLTF. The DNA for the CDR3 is TGCGCCAGCAGCTTGGCAGGGGGGGCTGGGGCCAACGTCCTGACTTTC.

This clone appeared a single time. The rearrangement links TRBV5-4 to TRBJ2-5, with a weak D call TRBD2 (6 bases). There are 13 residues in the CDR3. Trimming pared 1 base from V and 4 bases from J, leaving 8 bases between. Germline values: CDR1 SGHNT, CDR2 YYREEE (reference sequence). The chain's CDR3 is CASSLLEGETQYF. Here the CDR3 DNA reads TGTGCCAGCAGCTTGTTGGAGGGAGAGACCCAGTACTTC.